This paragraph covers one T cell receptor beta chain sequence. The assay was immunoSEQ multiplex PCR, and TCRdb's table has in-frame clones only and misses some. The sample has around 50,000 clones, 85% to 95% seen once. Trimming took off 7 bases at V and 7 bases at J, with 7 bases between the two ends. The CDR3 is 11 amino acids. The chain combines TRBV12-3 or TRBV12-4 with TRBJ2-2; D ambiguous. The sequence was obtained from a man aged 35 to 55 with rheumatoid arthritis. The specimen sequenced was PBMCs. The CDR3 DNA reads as TGTGCCAGCAATCAAGTCGGGGAGCTGTTTTTT. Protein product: CASNQVGELFF.